This passage covers 8 T cell receptor beta chains from one sample sequenced in a study of kidney transplant recipient with SARS-CoV-2 infection. TCRdb reprocessed the reads with MiXCR, giving one entry per CDR3 protein. This sample has 200,000 to 300,000 distinct CDR3 sequences; 25% to 35% occur once, and the top ten carry under 9.5%. Sequenced material: a blood sample, taken at baseline and on roughly day 110 from a kidney transplant recipient. The source is a male patient aged 25-45 years who had COVID-19 and was a kidney transplant recipient. Some T cells may trace back to the graft donor.

This clonotype was counted a few times. V and J are TRBV20-1 and TRBJ2-4; possibly TRBD2 for D (6 bases). Germline values: CDR1 DFQATT, CDR2 SNEGSKA (reference sequence). V lost 0 bases, J lost 8 bases, and 14 bases lay in between. The CDR3 covers 14 residues. CDR3 sequence: CSAREGREWDIQYF. CDR3 DNA: TGCAGTGCTAGAGAAGGGCGGGAATGGGACATTCAGTACTTC.

This clonotype was found many times. The rearrangement links TRBV4-2 to TRBJ2-2; TRBD1 agrees at 8 bases. Unmatched junction bases numbered 10, after V lost 3 bases and J lost 7 bases. The CDR3 is 16 residues long. CDR1 is LGHNA and CDR2 is YNFKEQ in the germline V gene. CDR3 sequence: CASSQTDRGQGGELFF. The DNA for the CDR3 is TGTGCCAGCAGCCAGACTGACAGGGGTCAAGGCGGGGAGCTGTTTTTT.

This clonotype was seen ten or more times. The rearrangement joins TRBV10-3 to TRBJ2-5, with D possibly called TRBD1 or TRBD2 (5 bases each). Trimming left V 8 bases short and J 4 bases short, with 11 bases between. CDR1 and CDR2 from the germline V gene are ENHRY and SYGVKD. This CDR3 is 12 amino acids long. CDR3 loop: CAIGRDLETQYF. In nucleotides, the CDR3 is TGTGCCATCGGCCGGGACCTAGAGACCCAGTACTTC.

This chain links TRBV5-1 with TRBJ1-2; D is unclear. The CDR3 runs 16 residues. Per the germline V gene, CDR1 is SGHRS and CDR2 is YFSETQ. Trimming removed 7 bases from V and 4 bases from J, with 23 bases in between. DNA for the CDR3: TGCGCCAGCTGGTTGCGATCGGTTCGAAAGACCTATGGCTACACCTTC. This encodes CASWLRSVRKTYGYTF.

J is TRBJ2-1 and V is TRBV10-1; 11 bases are a match to TRBD2. CDR3 length: 17 amino acids. Germline-derived CDR1 and CDR2 are WNHNN and SYGVQD (reference sequence). V was clipped by 3 bases and J by 6 bases; unmatched bases: 10. The CDR3 nucleotides read TGCGCCAGCAGTGATGCCTCTCTAGCGGGAGGTGCCAATGAGCAGTTCTTC. Protein sequence: CASSDASLAGGANEQFF.

This chain links TRBV6-5 with TRBJ1-5; TRBD1 aligns across 9 bases. CDR3 length: 17 residues. With 4 bases clipped from V and 3 bases from J, the junction kept 10 bases outside the gene matches. Germline V gives CDR1 MNHEY, CDR2 SVGAGI. The DNA of the CDR3 is TGTGCCAGCAGTTCCCGGAGGGACAGGGAAGACAATCAGCCCCAGCATTTT. It encodes CASSSRRDREDNQPQHF.

The sample holds many counts of this clonotype. This chain uses TRBV13 with TRBJ2-7; D unresolved. Trimming removed 1 base from V and 2 bases from J, with 6 bases in between. Germline loops: CDR1 PRHDT, CDR2 FYEKMQ (reference sequence). This CDR3 contains 13 residues. The CDR3 spells CASSLAYTYEQYF. The CDR3 DNA is TGTGCCAGCAGCTTAGCGTATACCTACGAGCAGTACTTC.

The sample holds many counts of this clonotype. The rearrangement links TRBV19 to TRBJ2-7; no firm D call. The CDR3 covers 13 residues. Trimming took 5 bases from V and 2 from J, leaving 10 bases between them. CDR1 LNHDA and CDR2 SQIVND come from the germline V gene (reference sequence). CDR3 in amino acids: CASSAQLTYEQYF. CDR3 nucleotide sequence: TGTGCCAGTAGTGCACAGCTGACCTACGAGCAGTACTTC.